The 10 T cell receptor beta chains given below trace back to one sample, sequenced in a study of spatial heterogeneity in lung cancer. Study conclusions and caveats: It was found that expanded intratumoral alpha and beta TCR counts tracked tumor mutation counts.

No antigens are known for them. This sample's time point: sample taken at primary tumor resection. TCRdb reanalysed the 5' RACE reads using MiXCR and keeps one entry per CDR3 protein. The table includes over a thousand distinct CDR3 sequences, about 16% detected once. Sample: lung tumor tissue, taken at surgery. These TCRs come from a male donor with early-stage non-small cell lung cancer.

This clonotype is classed as medium-sized. The rearrangement links TRBV7-6 to TRBJ2-2, with no clear D. The CDR3 runs 14 residues. From germline, CDR1 is SGHVS and CDR2 FNYEAQ. Trimming took 3 bases from V and 0 from J, leaving 5 bases between them. The CDR3 here is CASSLLANTGELFF. CDR3 sequence (DNA): TGTGCCAGCAGCTTGTTGGCGAACACCGGGGAGCTGTTTTTT.

This clonotype occurred a few times. J is TRBJ2-7 and V is TRBV6-5; either TRBD1 or TRBD2 may supply D (5 bases each). The CDR3 is 16 amino acids. The V gene's germline CDR1 is MNHEY and CDR2 SVGAGI. Trimming took off 0 bases at V and 4 bases at J, with 16 bases between the two ends. This CDR3 is CASSYSWGSKKYEQYF. In DNA, the CDR3 is TGTGCCAGCAGTTACTCATGGGGGTCTAAGAAATACGAGCAGTACTTC.

The gene calls are TRBV27 and TRBJ2-7, with D possibly TRBD1 on 6 matching bases. Germline CDR1 MNHEY, CDR2 SMNVEV (reference sequence). The CDR3 has 14 amino acids. Trimming removed 7 bases from V and 2 bases from J, with 15 bases in between. The CDR3 sequence is CASISGTPTYEQYF. Here the CDR3 DNA reads TGTGCCAGCATATCGGGGACACCAACCTACGAGCAGTACTTC.

By share, this clonotype counts as medium-sized. The chain combines TRBV9 with TRBJ2-3; weak D call: TRBD2 (6 bases). Germline assignment: CDR1 SGDLS and CDR2 YYNGEE. The CDR3 runs to 18 residues. Between the trimmed V and J ends, which lost 1 base and 2 bases, there was a span of 20 bases. CDR3 nucleotides: TGTGCCAGCAGCGTATCCCCCGAGCGGGTAGGCAACACAGATACGCAGTATTTT. It translates to CASSVSPERVGNTDTQYF.

By proportion, this clonotype is medium-sized. This chain uses TRBV11-2 with TRBJ2-1, with 11 bases matching TRBD2. V lost 1 base, J lost 5 bases, and 1 base stayed unmatched. Germline-derived CDR1 and CDR2 are SGHAT and FQNNGV. This CDR3 has 15 amino acids. In DNA, the CDR3 is TGTGCCAGCAGCTTAGCGGGACTAGCGGACAATGAGCAGTTCTTC. It yields the protein CASSLAGLADNEQFF.

By frequency in the sample, this clonotype is large. The chain joins TRBV24-1 to TRBJ2-1; D possibly uses TRBD1 or TRBD2 (5 bases each). The germline V and J ends were trimmed by 3 bases and 4 bases, with 21 bases remaining between them. Germline CDR1 is KGHDR and CDR2 is SFDVKD. The CDR3 is 18 residues long. As DNA, the CDR3 is TGTGCCACCAGTGATCCTGCCATCGGGGCCCTAAAATACAATGAGCAGTTCTTC. Translation: CATSDPAIGALKYNEQFF.

By sample fraction, this clonotype is medium-sized (0.01 to 0.1%). The rearrangement links TRBV6-6 to TRBJ1-4; 10 nucleotides agree with TRBD1. The trim removed 6 bases at V and 5 bases at J, leaving 9 bases unmatched. Looked up from germline, CDR1 is MNHNY and CDR2 is SVGAGI (reference sequence). The CDR3 is 16 amino acids. CDR3 loop: CASRPTPGQGNEKLFF. As DNA, the CDR3 is TGTGCCAGCAGACCTACCCCGGGACAGGGGAATGAAAAACTGTTTTTT.

V is TRBV7-2 and J is TRBJ2-2; 10 bases map to TRBD2. CDR3 length: 16 residues. V was clipped by 5 bases and J by 7 bases; unmatched bases: 10. The germline V gene has CDR1 SGHTA and CDR2 FQGNSA. The CDR3 DNA is TGTGCCAGCAGCCAGCAGCGGGGGGGCCCTGACGGGGAGCTGTTTTTT. Translation gives CASSQQRGGPDGELFF.

Within the sample, this clonotype is medium-sized. V usage is TRBV18 and J usage is TRBJ2-7; tentatively, D is TRBD2 (6 bases). The germline V gene has CDR1 KGHSH and CDR2 LQKENI. Trimming left V 2 bases short and J 5 bases short, with 10 bases between. This CDR3 comprises 13 residues. The CDR3 coding sequence is TGTGCCAGCTCACCAAGGGCGGGGAACGAGCAGTACTTC. As protein: CASSPRAGNEQYF.

This clonotype is medium-sized (0.01 to 0.1%) by share. The chain has TRBV4-2 and TRBJ1-4; the match to TRBD1 covers 9 bases. Germline trimming cut 1 base from V and 5 bases from J; bases unmatched to any gene: 11. Germline V gene lookup returns CDR1 LGHNA and CDR2 YNFKEQ. The CDR3 runs to 18 residues. The CDR3: CASSQAQGPGTGNEKLFF. The CDR3 DNA sequence: TGTGCCAGCAGCCAAGCTCAGGGTCCCGGGACAGGGAATGAAAAACTGTTTTTT.